The clone carrying this TCR beta chain showed up just once. This sample stems from a study of blood T cell repertoires in COVID-19. The overall study: The study drew acute and convalescent COVID-19 samples from the United States, Italy and Spain.

Sequenced by immunoSEQ multiplex PCR; TCRdb stores in-frame clones only, minus some. The sample records about 320,000 clones, 70% to 90% being singletons. Germline CDR1 LNHDA, CDR2 SQIVND (reference sequence). The CDR3 runs to 14 residues. V lost 6 bases to trimming and J lost 3 bases; unmatched junction nucleotides: 7. This TCR came from a human donor in a cohort sampled during active COVID-19. J is TRBJ1-1 and V is TRBV19; 7 bases are a match to TRBD1. The sequencing sample was made of peripheral blood. The CDR3: CASRHRGRDTEAFF. CDR3 coding DNA: TGTGCCAGTAGGCACAGGGGACGTGACACTGAAGCTTTCTTT.